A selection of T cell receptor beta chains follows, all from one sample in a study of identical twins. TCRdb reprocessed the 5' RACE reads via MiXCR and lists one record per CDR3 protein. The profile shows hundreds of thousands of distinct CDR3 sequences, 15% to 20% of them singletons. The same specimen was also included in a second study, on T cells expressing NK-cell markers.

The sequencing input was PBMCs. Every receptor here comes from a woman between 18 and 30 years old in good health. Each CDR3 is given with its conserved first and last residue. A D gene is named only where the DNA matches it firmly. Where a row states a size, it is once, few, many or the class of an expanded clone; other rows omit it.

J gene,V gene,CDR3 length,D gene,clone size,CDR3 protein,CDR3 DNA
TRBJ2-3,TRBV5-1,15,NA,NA,CASSPLEFSTDTQYF,TGCGCCAGCAGCCCGCTAGAATTCAGCACAGATACGCAGTATTTT
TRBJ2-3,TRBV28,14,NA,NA,CASSPPSRGDTQYF,TGTGCCAGCAGTCCACCCTCGAGGGGAGATACGCAGTATTTT
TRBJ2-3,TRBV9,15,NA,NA,CASSVGAGWADTQYF,TGTGCCAGCAGCGTCGGGGCAGGGTGGGCAGATACGCAGTATTTT
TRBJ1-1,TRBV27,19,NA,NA,CASSSYKKGGKVGYTEAFF,TGTGCCAGCAGCTCCTATAAAAAGGGGGGAAAGGTAGGGTACACTGAAGCTTTCTTT
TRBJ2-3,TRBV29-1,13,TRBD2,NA,CSTSGANTDTQYF,TGCAGCACGAGCGGGGCGAACACAGATACGCAGTATTTT
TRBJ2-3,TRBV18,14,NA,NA,CASSPLGDADTQYF,TGTGCCAGCTCACCATTAGGGGACGCAGATACGCAGTATTTT
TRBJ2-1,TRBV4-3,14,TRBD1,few,CASSSTGTEGEQFF,TGCGCCAGCAGCTCTACCGGGACAGAAGGGGAGCAGTTCTTC
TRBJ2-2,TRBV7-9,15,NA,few,CASSPNARITGELFF,TGTGCCAGCAGCCCGAACGCACGGATTACCGGGGAGCTGTTTTTT
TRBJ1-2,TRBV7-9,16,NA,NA,CASSLAAGLTGNGYTF,TGTGCCAGCAGCTTAGCTGCCGGGCTCACAGGGAATGGCTACACCTTC
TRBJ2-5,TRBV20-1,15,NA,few,CSARRKQGSWETQYF,TGCAGTGCTAGACGCAAACAGGGTTCGTGGGAGACCCAGTACTTC
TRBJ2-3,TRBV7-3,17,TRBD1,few,CASSRTGVSTEWDTQYF,TGTGCCAGCAGCAGAACAGGGGTATCTACCGAATGGGATACGCAGTATTTT
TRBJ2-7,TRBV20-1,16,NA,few,CSASRLIQGAIYEQYF,TGCAGTGCTAGCCGCCTTATCCAGGGAGCTATTTACGAGCAGTACTTC
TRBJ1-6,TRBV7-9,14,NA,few,CASSAQGSGSPLHF,TGTGCCAGCAGCGCTCAGGGATCTGGATCACCCCTCCACTTT
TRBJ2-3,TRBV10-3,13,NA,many,CAISGGAADTQYF,TGTGCCATCAGTGGAGGAGCGGCAGATACGCAGTATTTT
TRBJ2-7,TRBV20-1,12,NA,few,CSAFREASEQYF,TGCAGTGCCTTCAGGGAGGCTAGCGAGCAGTACTTC
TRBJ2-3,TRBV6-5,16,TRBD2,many,CASSYSIGRETDTQYF,TGTGCCAGCAGTTACTCGATTGGGCGGGAGACAGATACGCAGTATTTT
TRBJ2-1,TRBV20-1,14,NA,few,CSAKRARVSNEQFF,TGCAGTGCTAAAAGGGCCCGGGTGAGCAATGAGCAGTTCTTC
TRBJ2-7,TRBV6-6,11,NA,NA,CASQGTYEQYF,TGTGCCAGCCAGGGAACCTACGAGCAGTACTTC
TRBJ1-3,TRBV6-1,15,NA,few,CASSRTRISGNTIYF,TGTGCCAGCAGTCGGACCCGCATCTCTGGAAACACCATATATTTT
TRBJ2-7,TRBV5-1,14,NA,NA,CASSLNAGPYEQYF,TGCGCCAGCAGCTTGAATGCTGGGCCCTACGAGCAGTACTTC
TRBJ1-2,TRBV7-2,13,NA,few,CASSSGLGYGYTF,TGTGCCAGCAGCTCGGGACTGGGCTATGGCTACACCTTC
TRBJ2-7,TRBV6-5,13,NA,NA,CASSYSMAQEQYF,TGTGCCAGCAGTTACTCGATGGCCCAAGAGCAGTACTTC
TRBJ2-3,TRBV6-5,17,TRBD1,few,CASSYRGQGPRGDTQYF,TGTGCCAGCAGTTACCGCGGACAGGGGCCGCGAGGGGATACGCAGTATTTT
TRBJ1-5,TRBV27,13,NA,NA,CASSFGLLGAQHF,TGTGCCAGCAGTTTCGGGCTCCTGGGGGCCCAGCATTTT
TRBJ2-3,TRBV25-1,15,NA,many,CASSLGLRRTDTQYF,TGTGCCAGCAGCCTCGGACTCAGGCGCACAGATACGCAGTATTTT
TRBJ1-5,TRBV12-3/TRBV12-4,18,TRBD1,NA,CASTPDARGTVRDQPQHF,TGTGCCAGCACCCCTGATGCCCGGGGGACAGTGCGCGATCAGCCCCAGCATTTT
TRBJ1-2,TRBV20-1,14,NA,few,CSARDLVGGDGYTF,TGCAGTGCTAGGGATCTCGTAGGGGGGGATGGCTACACCTTC
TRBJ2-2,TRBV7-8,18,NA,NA,CASSLVTDSYSNTGELFF,TGTGCCAGCAGCTTAGTGACAGACTCGTACTCGAACACCGGGGAGCTGTTTTTT
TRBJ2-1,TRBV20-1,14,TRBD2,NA,CSHLHTSGNNEQFF,TGCAGTCACCTTCACACTAGCGGAAACAATGAGCAGTTCTTC
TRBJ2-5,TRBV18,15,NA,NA,CASSSQWGIEETQYF,TGTGCCAGCTCGAGCCAATGGGGCATTGAGGAGACCCAGTACTTC
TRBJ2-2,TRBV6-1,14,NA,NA,CASSEARAAGELFF,TGTGCCAGCAGTGAAGCAAGGGCTGCCGGGGAGCTGTTTTTT
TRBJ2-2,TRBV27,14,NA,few,CASRVQRNTGELFF,TGTGCCAGCAGGGTGCAGCGTAACACCGGGGAGCTGTTTTTT
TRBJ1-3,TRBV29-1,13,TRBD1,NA,CSVGDRAGNTIYF,TGCAGCGTTGGCGACAGGGCTGGAAACACCATATATTTT
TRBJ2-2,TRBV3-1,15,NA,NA,CASSQVQRNTGELFF,TGTGCCAGCAGCCAAGTCCAGCGTAACACCGGGGAGCTGTTTTTT
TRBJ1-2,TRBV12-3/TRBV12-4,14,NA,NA,CASSPGSGSYGYTF,TGTGCCAGCTCACCCGGTAGCGGGTCCTATGGCTACACCTTC
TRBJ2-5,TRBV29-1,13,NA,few,CSVEEIFQETQYF,TGCAGCGTTGAAGAAATATTCCAAGAGACCCAGTACTTC
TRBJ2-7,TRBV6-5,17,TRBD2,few,CASSFPPGTSGSYEQYF,TGTGCCAGCAGTTTCCCCCCCGGGACTAGTGGATCCTACGAGCAGTACTTC
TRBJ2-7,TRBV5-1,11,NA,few,CASTKYYEQYF,TGCGCCAGCACCAAGTACTACGAGCAGTACTTC
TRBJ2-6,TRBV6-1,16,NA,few,CASSTTGSSGANVLTF,TGTGCCAGCAGTACCACAGGGAGCTCTGGGGCCAACGTCCTGACTTTC
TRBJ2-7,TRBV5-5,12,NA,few,CASITSSYEQYF,TGTGCCAGCATAACTAGCTCCTACGAGCAGTACTTC
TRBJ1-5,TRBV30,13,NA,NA,CAWSGNSNQPQHF,TGTGCCTGGAGTGGAAATAGCAATCAGCCCCAGCATTTT
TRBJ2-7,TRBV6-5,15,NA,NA,CASRYFRDGSYEQYF,TGTGCCAGCAGATATTTCCGGGACGGCTCCTACGAGCAGTACTTC
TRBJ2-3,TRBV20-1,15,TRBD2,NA,CSAESSGGRGGTQYF,TGCAGTGCAGAGTCTAGCGGGGGGCGGGGCGGTACGCAGTATTTT
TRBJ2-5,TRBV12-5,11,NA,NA,CASLQGETQYF,TGTGCTAGTCTCCAGGGTGAGACCCAGTACTTC
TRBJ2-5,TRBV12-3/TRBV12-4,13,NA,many,CASSFGLRETQYF,TGTGCCAGCAGTTTCGGCCTAAGAGAGACCCAGTACTTC
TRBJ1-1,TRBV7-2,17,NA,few,CASSLTSGSNMNTEAFF,TGTGCCAGCAGCTTAACTTCGGGCTCGAACATGAACACTGAAGCTTTCTTT
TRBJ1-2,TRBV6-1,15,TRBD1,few,CASSPRTGGGFGYTF,TGTGCCAGCAGCCCGCGGACAGGGGGCGGATTTGGCTACACCTTC
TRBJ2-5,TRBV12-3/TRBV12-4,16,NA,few,CASRPGSYLREETQYF,TGTGCCAGCAGGCCCGGGTCCTATCTTCGGGAGGAGACCCAGTACTTC
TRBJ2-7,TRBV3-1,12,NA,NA,CASSQTDFEQYF,TGTGCCAGCAGCCAAACCGACTTCGAGCAGTACTTC
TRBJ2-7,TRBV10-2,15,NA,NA,CASSESPGGSYEQYF,TGCGCCAGCAGTGAGTCTCCAGGCGGCAGTTACGAGCAGTACTTC